These 3 T cell receptor beta chains were sequenced from one sample in a study of T cell responses to AZD1222 COVID-19 vaccine. Clones were sequenced by immunoSEQ multiplex PCR, and TCRdb holds only the in-frame ones, with some missing. The data hold approximately 300,000 clones, with 90% to 95% observed a single time. Specimen: peripheral blood, collected 28 days after the second AZD1222 dose. These receptors were obtained from an adult who received the AZD1222 COVID-19 vaccine.

This clone was seen just once. J is TRBJ2-2 and V is TRBV3-1 (or the pseudogene TRBV3-2), with D unclear. This CDR3 has 15 residues. V shed 4 bases and J shed 4 bases, with 13 bases lying between them. The germline gives CDR1 LGHDT, CDR2 YNNKEL (reference sequence). This chain's CDR3 is CASSPPGLRTGELFF. The CDR3 DNA follows: TGTGCCAGCAGCCCTCCCGGGCTCCGCACCGGGGAGCTGTTTTTT.

V is TRBV4-3 and J is TRBJ2-7; 13 positions agree with TRBD2. With V trimmed by 4 bases and J by 7 bases, 7 bases remained unmatched. Germline values: CDR1 LGHNA, CDR2 YSLEER. The CDR3 loop spans 15 amino acids. The CDR3, as DNA: TGCGCCAGCAGCCCAGAAGGACTAGCGGGAGATGAGCAGTACTTC. It translates to CASSPEGLAGDEQYF.

This chain uses TRBV27 with TRBJ2-6, with D possibly being TRBD1 (5 bases). CDR3 length: 15 residues. Germline assignment: CDR1 MNHEY and CDR2 SMNVEV (reference sequence). V lost 5 bases and J lost 2, with 10 bases in between. The CDR3 loop is CASSPLGAGANVLTF. In nucleotides, the CDR3 is TGTGCCAGCAGTCCCCTAGGGGCTGGGGCCAACGTCCTGACTTTC. Variable domain in full (rest from reference TRBV27 and TRBJ2-6): EAQVTQNPRYLITVTGKKLTVTCSQNMNHEYMSWYRQDPGLGLRQIYYSMNVEVTDKGDVPEGYKVSRKEKRNFPLILESPSPNQTSLYFCASSPLGAGANVLTFGAGSRLTVL.